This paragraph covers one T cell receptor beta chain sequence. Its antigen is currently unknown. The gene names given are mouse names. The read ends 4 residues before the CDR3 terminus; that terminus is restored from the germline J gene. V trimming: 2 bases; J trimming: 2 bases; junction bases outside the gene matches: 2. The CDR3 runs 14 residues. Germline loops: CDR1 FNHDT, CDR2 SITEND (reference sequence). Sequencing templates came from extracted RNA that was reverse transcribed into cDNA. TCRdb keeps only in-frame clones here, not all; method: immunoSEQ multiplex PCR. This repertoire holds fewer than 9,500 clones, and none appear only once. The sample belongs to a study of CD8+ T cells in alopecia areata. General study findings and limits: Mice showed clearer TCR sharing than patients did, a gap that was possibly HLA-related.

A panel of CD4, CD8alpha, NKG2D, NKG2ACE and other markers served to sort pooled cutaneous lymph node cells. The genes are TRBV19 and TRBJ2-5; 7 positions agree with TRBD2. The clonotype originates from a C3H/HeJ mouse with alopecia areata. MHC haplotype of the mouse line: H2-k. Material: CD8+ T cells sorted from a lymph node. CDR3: CASSILGVQDTQYF. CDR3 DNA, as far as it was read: TGTGCCAGCAGTATTCTGGGGGTCCAAGAC. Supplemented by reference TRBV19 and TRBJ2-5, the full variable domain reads GGIITQTPKFLIGQEGQKLTLKCQQNFNHDTMYWYRQDSGKGLRLIYYSITENDLQKGDLSEGYDASREKKSSFSLTVTSAQKNEMAVFLCASSILGVQDTQYFGPGTRLLVL.